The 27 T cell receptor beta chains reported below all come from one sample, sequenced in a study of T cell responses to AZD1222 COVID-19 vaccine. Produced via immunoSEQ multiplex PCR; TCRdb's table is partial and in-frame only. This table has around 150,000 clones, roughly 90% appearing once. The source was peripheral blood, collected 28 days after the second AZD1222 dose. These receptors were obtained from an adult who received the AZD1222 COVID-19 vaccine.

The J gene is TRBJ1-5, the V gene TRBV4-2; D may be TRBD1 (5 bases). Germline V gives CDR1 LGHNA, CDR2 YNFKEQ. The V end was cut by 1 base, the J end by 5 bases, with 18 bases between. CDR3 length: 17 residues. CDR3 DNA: TGTGCCAGCAGCCAAGCCCCGAGGGGACTAGTGGATCAGCCCCAGCATTTT. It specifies CASSQAPRGLVDQPQHF.

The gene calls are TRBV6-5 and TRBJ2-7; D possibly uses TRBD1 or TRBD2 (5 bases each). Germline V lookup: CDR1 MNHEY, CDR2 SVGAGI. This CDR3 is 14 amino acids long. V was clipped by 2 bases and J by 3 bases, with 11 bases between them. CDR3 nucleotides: TGTGCCAGCAGTTACGGACAAGGGAGCTACGAGCAGTACTTC. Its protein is CASSYGQGSYEQYF.

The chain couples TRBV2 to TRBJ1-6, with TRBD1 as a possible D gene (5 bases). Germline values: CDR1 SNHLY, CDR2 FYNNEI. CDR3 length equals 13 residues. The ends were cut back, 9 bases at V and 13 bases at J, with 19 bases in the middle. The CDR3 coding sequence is TGTGCCAGGGAGGAGGGCGAGGGGTCGCCCCTCCACTTT. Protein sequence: CAREEGEGSPLHF.

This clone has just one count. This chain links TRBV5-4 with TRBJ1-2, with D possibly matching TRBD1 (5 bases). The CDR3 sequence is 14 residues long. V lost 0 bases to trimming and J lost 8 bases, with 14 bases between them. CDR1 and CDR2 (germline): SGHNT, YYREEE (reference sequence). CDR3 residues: CASSLAGTDGGYTF. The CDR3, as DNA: TGTGCCAGCAGCTTGGCCGGGACGGACGGAGGCTACACCTTC.

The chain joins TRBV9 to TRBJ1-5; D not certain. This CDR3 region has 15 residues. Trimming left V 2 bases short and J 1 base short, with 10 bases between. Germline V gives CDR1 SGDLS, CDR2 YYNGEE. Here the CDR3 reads CASSVSGSSNQPQHF. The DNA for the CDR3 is TGTGCCAGCAGCGTTTCGGGGAGCAGCAATCAGCCCCAGCATTTT.

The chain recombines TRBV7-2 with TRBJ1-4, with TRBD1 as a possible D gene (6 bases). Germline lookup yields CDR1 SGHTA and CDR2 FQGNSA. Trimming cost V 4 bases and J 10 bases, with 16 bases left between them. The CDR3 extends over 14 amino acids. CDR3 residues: CASSSAGTSRKLFF. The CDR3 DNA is TGTGCCAGCAGCTCCGCGGGGACAAGCAGAAAACTGTTTTTT.

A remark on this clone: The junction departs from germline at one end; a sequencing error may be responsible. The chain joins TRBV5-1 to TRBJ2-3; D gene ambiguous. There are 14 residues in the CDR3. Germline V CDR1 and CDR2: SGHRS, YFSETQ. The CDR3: CASSFQARTDTQYF. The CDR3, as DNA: TGCGCCAGTAGCTTTCAGGCCCGCACAGATACGCAGTATTTT.

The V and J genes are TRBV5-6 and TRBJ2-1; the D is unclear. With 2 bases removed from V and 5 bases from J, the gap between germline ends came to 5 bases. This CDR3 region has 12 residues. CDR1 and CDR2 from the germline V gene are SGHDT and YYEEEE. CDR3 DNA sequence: TGTGCCAGCAGCTTTTCACACAATGAGCAGTTCTTC. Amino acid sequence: CASSFSHNEQFF. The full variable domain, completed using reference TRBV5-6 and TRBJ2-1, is DAGVTQSPTHLIKTRGQQVTLRCSPKSGHDTVSWYQQALGQGPQFIFQYYEEEERQRGNFPDRFSGHQFPNYSSELNVNALLLGDSALYLCASSFSHNEQFFGPGTRLTVL.

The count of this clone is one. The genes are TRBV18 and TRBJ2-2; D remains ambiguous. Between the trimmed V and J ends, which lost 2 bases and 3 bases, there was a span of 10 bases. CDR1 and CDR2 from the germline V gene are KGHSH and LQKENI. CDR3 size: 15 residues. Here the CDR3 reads CASSPGRPDTGELFF. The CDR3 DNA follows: TGTGCCAGCTCACCAGGCAGACCCGACACCGGGGAGCTGTTTTTT.

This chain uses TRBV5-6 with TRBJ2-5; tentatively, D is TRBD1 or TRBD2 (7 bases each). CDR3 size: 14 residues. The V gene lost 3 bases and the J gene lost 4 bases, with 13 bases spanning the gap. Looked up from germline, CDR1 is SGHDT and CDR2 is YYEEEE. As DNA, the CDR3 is TGTGCCAGCAGCTCCGGGGGGACAGTAGAGACCCAGTACTTC. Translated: CASSSGGTVETQYF.

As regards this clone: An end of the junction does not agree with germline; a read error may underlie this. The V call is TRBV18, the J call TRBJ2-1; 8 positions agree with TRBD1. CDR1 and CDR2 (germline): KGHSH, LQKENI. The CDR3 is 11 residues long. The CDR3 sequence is CASSPGQGWVF. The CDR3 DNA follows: TGTGCCAGCTCACCCGGACAGGGATGGGTCTTC.

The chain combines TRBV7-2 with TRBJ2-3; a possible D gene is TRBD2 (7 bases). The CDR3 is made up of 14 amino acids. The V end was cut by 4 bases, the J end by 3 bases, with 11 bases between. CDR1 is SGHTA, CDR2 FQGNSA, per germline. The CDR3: CASSWGGQTDTQYF. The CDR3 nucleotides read TGTGCCAGCAGCTGGGGGGGGCAAACAGATACGCAGTATTTT.

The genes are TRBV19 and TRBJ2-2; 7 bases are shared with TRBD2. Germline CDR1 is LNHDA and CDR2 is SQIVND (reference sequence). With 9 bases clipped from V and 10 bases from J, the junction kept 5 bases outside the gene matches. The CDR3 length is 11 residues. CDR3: CASRAGLELFF. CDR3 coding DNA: TGTGCCAGCAGAGCGGGGTTGGAGCTGTTTTTT.

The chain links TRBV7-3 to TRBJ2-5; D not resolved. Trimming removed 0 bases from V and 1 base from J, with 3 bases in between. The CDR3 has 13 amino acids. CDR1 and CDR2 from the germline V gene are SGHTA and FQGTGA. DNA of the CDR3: TGTGCCAGCAGCTTAACACCCCAAGAGACCCAGTACTTC. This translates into CASSLTPQETQYF.

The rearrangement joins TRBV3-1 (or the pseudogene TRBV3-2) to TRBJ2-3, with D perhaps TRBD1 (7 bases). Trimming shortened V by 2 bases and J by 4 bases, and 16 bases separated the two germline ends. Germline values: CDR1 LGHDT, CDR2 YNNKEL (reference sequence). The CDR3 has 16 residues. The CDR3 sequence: CASSQHPEGASDTQYF. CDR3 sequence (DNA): TGTGCCAGCAGCCAACATCCGGAGGGGGCCTCAGATACGCAGTATTTT.

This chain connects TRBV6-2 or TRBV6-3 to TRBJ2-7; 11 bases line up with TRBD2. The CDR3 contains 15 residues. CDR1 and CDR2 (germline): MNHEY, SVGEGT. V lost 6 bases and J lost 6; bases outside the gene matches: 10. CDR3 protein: CASSTIAGGPREQYF. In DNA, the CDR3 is TGTGCCAGCAGCACTATAGCGGGAGGGCCCCGCGAGCAGTACTTC.

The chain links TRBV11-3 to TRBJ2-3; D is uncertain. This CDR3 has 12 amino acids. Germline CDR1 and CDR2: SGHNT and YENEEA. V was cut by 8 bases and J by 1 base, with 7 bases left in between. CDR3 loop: CASSYGTDTQYF. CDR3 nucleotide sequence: TGTGCCAGCTCCTATGGCACAGATACGCAGTATTTT.

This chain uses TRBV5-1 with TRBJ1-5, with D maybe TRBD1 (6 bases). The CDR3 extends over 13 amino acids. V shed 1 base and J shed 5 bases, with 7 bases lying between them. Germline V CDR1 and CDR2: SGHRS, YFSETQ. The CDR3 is CASSLKGDQPQHF. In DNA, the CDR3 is TGCGCCAGCAGCTTGAAGGGGGATCAGCCCCAGCATTTT.

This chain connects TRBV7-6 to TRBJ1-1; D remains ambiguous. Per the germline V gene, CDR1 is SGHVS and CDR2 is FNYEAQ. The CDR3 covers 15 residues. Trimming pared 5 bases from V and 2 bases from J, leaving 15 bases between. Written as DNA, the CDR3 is TGTGCCAGCAGCGGGAGTATGGACTTAAACACTGAAGCTTTCTTT. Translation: CASSGSMDLNTEAFF. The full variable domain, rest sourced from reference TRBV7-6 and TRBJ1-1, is GAGVSQSPRYKVTKRGQDVALRCDPISGHVSLYWYRQALGQGPEFLTYFNYEAQQDKSGLPNDRFSAERPEGSISTLTIQRTEQRDSAMYRCASSGSMDLNTEAFFGQGTRLTVV.

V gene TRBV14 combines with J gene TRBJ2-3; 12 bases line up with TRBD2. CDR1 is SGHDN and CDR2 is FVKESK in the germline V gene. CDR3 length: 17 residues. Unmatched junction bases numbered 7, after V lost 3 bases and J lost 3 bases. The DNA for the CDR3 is TGTGCCAGCAGCCAGGGTCTGACTAGCGGGGGTACAGATACGCAGTATTTT. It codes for CASSQGLTSGGTDTQYF.

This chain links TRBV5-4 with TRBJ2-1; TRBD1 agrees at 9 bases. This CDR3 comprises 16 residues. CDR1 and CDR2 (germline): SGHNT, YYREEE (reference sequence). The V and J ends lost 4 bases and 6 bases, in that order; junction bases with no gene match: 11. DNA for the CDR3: TGTGCCAGCAGCGCTACTGACAGGGGGAGGTTCAATGAGCAGTTCTTC. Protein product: CASSATDRGRFNEQFF.

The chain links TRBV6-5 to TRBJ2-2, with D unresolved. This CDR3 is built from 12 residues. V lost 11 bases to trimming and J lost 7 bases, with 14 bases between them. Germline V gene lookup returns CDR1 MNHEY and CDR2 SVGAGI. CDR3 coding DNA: TGTGCCCAGCCTAGGGTGGGCGGGGAGCTGTTTTTT. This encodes CAQPRVGGELFF.

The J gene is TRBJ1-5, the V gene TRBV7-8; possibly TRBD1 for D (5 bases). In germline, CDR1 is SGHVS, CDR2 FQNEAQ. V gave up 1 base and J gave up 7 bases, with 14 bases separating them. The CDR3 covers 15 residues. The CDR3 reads CASSLDPGSGQPQHF. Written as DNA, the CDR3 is TGTGCCAGCAGCTTAGACCCAGGGTCGGGGCAGCCCCAGCATTTT.

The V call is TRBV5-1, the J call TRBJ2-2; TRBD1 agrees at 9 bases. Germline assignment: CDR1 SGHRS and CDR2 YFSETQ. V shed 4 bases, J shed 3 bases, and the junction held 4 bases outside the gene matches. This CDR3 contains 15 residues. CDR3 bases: TGCGCCAGCAGCCCCTGGACAGGGGACACCGGGGAGCTGTTTTTT. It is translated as CASSPWTGDTGELFF.

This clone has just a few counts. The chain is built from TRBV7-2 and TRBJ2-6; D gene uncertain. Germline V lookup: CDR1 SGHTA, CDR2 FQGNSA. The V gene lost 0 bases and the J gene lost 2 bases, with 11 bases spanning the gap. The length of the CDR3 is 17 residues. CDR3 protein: CASSLAGSRTGANVLTF. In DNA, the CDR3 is TGTGCCAGCAGCTTAGCGGGGTCTAGGACTGGGGCCAACGTCCTGACTTTC.

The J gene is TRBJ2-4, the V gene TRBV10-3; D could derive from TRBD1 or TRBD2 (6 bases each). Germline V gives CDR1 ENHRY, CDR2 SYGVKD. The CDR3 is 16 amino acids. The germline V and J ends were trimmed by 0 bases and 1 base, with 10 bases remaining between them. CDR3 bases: TGTGCCATCAGTGAGTCGAGGGGGGAGGCCAAAAACATTCAGTACTTC. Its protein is CAISESRGEAKNIQYF.

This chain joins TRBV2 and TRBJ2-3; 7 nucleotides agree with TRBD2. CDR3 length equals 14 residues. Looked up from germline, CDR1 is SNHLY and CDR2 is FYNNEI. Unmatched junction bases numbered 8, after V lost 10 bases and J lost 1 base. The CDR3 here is CATRRGRGTDTQYF. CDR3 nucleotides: TGTGCCACTAGGCGGGGGAGGGGCACAGATACGCAGTATTTT.